This T cell receptor beta chain stems from a study of post-analysis software for immune sequencing data. Findings of the study overall: Controls had lower frequencies than patients of 4 or 5 TRBV segments, which included TRBV5-6, TRBV5-1 and TRBV20-1.

A note on this clonotype: Its matching antigen is unknown.

Every TCR beta cDNA library bore unique molecular identifiers. TCRdb re-called the PCR reads with MiXCR, one entry per CDR3 protein. Altogether roughly 570,000 distinct CDR3 sequences are present, 34% being singletons, with the ten largest covering about 5.6%. This CDR3 is 14 amino acids long. Trimming removed 3 bases at V and 4 bases at J, with 11 bases between. From germline, CDR1 is KGHDR and CDR2 SFDVKD. The TCR originated in a girl under 18 with multiple sclerosis. The chain has TRBV24-1 and TRBJ1-1, with D perhaps TRBD1 (6 bases). The sequenced material came from blood. CDR3 DNA sequence: TGTGCCACCAGTGATAACCAGGGGCCCACTGAAGCTTTCTTT. Protein product: CATSDNQGPTEAFF.